The entry below describes one T cell receptor beta chain. These data originate in a study of cytomegalovirus exposure and HLA in healthy donors. Study-wide context: The Caucasian-associated ancestry cluster held 65% to 85% of 398 genotyped donors.

Primers: 60 Vbeta forward and 13 Jbeta reverse. Sequenced by immunoSEQ multiplex PCR; TCRdb stores in-frame clones only, minus some. The data show some 150,000 clones, less than 80% seen once. Germline-derived CDR1 and CDR2 are SGHTA and FQGNSA. The ends were cut back, 1 base at V and 8 bases at J, with 15 bases in the middle. The CDR3 is 15 residues long. Sequenced sample: PBMCs. This sequence joins TRBV7-2 and TRBJ2-1; D perhaps matches TRBD2 (6 bases). This TCR derives from a man aged 40-55 years in good health and CMV-seronegative. The CDR3 DNA reads as TGTGCCAGCAGCTTAGATAGCGGAGGGATGTATGAGCAGTTCTTC. It translates to CASSLDSGGMYEQFF.